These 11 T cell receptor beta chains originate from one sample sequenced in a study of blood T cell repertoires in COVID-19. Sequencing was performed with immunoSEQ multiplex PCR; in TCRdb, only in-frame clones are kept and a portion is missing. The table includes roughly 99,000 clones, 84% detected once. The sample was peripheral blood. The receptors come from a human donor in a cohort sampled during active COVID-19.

In nucleotides, the CDR3 is TGTGCCAGCACCACCGGGGGGCCCCAGCATTTT. This translates into CASTTGGPQHF. The gene calls are TRBV6-5 and TRBJ1-5; tentatively, D is TRBD1 (5 bases). Germline V gene data show CDR1 as MNHEY and CDR2 as SVGAGI. The CDR3 length is 11 residues. V lost 7 bases and J 9 bases, leaving 10 bases between the germline ends.

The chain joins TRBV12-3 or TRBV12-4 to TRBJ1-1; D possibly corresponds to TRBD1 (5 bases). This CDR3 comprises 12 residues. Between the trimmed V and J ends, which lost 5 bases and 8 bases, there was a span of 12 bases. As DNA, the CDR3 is TGTGCCAGCAGTCGCTTATCAGGGGAAGCTTTCTTT. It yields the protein CASSRLSGEAFF.

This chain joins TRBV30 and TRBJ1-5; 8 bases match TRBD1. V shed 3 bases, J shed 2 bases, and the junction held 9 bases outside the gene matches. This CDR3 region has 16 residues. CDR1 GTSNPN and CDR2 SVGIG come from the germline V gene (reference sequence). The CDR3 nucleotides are TGTGCCTGGAGCGCTCAGGGGGCTCTTGGCAATCAGCCCCAGCATTTT. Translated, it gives CAWSAQGALGNQPQHF.

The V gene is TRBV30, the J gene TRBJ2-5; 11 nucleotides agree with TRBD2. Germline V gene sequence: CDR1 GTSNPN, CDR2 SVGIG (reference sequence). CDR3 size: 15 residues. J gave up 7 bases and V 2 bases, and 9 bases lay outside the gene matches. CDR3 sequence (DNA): TGTGCCTGGAGTCGGGGGCTAGCGGGAGGAGGGACCCAGTACTTC. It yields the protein CAWSRGLAGGGTQYF.

As DNA, the CDR3 is TGTGCCACCAGCAAGTTGTCAAACCGGGTAGATACGCAGTATTTT. It codes for CATSKLSNRVDTQYF. The chain carries TRBV15 and TRBJ2-3, with unresolved D. Germline values: CDR1 LNHNV, CDR2 YYDKDF (reference sequence). The CDR3 is made up of 15 amino acids. Trimming removed 4 bases from V and 5 bases from J, with 16 bases in between.

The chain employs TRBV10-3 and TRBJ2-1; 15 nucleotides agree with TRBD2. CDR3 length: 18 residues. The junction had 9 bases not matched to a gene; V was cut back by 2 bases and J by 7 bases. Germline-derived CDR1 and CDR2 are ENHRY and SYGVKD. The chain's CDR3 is CAISEEGTSGRFGNEQFF. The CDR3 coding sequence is TGTGCCATCAGTGAGGAGGGGACTAGCGGGAGGTTTGGAAATGAGCAGTTCTTC.

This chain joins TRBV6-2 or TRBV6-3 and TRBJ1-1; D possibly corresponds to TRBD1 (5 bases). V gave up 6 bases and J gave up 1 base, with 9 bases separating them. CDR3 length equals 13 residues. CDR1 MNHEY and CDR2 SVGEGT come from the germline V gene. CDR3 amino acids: CASSVTGNTEAFF. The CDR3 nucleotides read TGTGCCAGCAGCGTAACAGGGAACACTGAAGCTTTCTTT.

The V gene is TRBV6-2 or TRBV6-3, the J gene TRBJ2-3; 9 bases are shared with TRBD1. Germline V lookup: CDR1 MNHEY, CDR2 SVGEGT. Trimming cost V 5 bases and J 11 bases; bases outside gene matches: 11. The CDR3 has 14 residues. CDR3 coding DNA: TGTGCCAGCAGTACCTCCCGGGACAGGGTAGGGCAGTATTTT. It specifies CASSTSRDRVGQYF.

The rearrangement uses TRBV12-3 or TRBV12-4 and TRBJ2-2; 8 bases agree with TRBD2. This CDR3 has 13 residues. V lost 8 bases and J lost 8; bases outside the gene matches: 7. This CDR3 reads CASRIAGSGELFF. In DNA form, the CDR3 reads TGTGCCAGCCGAATAGCGGGATCGGGGGAGCTGTTTTTT.

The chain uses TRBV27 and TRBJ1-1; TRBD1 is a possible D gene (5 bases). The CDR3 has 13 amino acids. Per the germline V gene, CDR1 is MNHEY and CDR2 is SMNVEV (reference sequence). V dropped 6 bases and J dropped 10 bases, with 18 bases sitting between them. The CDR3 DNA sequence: TGTGCCAGCAGGCTAATATGGGGGGGTGGAGCTTTCTTT. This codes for CASRLIWGGGAFF.

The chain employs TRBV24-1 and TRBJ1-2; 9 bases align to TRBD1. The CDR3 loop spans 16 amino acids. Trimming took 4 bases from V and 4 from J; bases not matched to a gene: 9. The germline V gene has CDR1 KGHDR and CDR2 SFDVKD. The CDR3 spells CATSDNRQGVSYGYTF. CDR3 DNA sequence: TGTGCCACCAGTGACAATCGACAGGGGGTTAGCTATGGCTACACCTTC.